What follows are 32 T cell receptor beta chains derived from one specimen sequenced in a study of blood T cell repertoires in COVID-19. Here immunoSEQ multiplex PCR was the method, and the copy in TCRdb shows in-frame clones only, minus some. The sample records 50,000 or so clones, roughly four fifths being singletons. The sample consisted of peripheral blood. The receptors stem from a man older than 75 with COVID-19, enrolled during active disease.

The V call is TRBV27, the J call TRBJ2-2; a weak D match, TRBD1 (6 bases). Germline CDR1 MNHEY, CDR2 SMNVEV (reference sequence). Deletions cut 5 bases from V and 4 bases from J, with 11 bases between. This CDR3 has 14 amino acids. For the CDR3, the DNA is TGTGCCAGCAGTCCCGGGACACTCACCGGGGAGCTGTTTTTT. It yields the protein CASSPGTLTGELFF.

The CDR3 DNA sequence: TGTGCCAGCAGCTCGAGGACAGGCTCCTACAATGAGCAGTTCTTC. Its translation is CASSSRTGSYNEQFF. The rearrangement uses TRBV11-3 and TRBJ2-1; 7 bases match TRBD1. The germline gives CDR1 SGHNT, CDR2 YENEEA. Unmatched junction bases numbered 3, after V lost 4 bases and J lost 0 bases. The CDR3 has 15 residues.

This clone was seen a single time. V and J are TRBV5-1 and TRBJ1-4; TRBD1 matches 7 bases. Germline V gene sequence: CDR1 SGHRS, CDR2 YFSETQ. The CDR3 consists of 13 residues. Trimming at V came to 4 bases and at J to 8 bases, leaving 5 bases not matched to a gene. CDR3 in amino acids: CASSPSGQEKLFF. DNA for the CDR3: TGCGCCAGCAGCCCTTCGGGACAGGAAAAACTGTTTTTT. The full variable domain, its missing parts supplied by reference TRBV5-1 and TRBJ1-4, is KAGVTQTPRYLIKTRGQQVTLSCSPISGHRSVSWYQQTPGQGLQFLFEYFSETQRNKGNFPGRFSGRQFSNSRSEMNVSTLELGDSALYLCASSPSGQEKLFFGSGTQLSVL.

The V gene is TRBV6-5, the J gene TRBJ1-1, with D possibly being TRBD1 (5 bases). The V and J ends lost 6 bases and 0 bases respectively, with 14 bases between them. The CDR3 is made up of 15 amino acids. The V gene's germline CDR1 is MNHEY and CDR2 SVGAGI. The CDR3 sequence is CASSPRGGVNTEAFF. CDR3 nucleotide sequence: TGTGCCAGCAGCCCAAGGGGCGGGGTGAACACTGAAGCTTTCTTT.

V and J are TRBV5-1 and TRBJ2-1, with 10 bases fitting TRBD2. Germline CDR1 and CDR2: SGHRS and YFSETQ. The CDR3 spans 15 residues. V was pared by 2 bases and J by 9 bases, with 8 bases of the junction left unmatched. This CDR3 is CASSLQREGAGEQFF. CDR3 nucleotide sequence: TGCGCCAGCAGCTTACAGCGGGAGGGAGCGGGTGAGCAGTTCTTC.

CDR3 sequence (DNA): TGTGCCAGCAGTTACACCCGGACAGGGGGTGGGGGCATTCAGTACTTC. Protein sequence: CASSYTRTGGGGIQYF. The gene calls are TRBV6-5 and TRBJ2-4; 10 positions match TRBD1. The CDR3 extends over 16 amino acids. V lost 2 bases to trimming and J lost 9 bases; unmatched junction nucleotides: 10. CDR1 is MNHEY and CDR2 is SVGAGI in the germline V gene.

The chain links TRBV7-9 to TRBJ1-2, with 8 nucleotides matching TRBD1. The ends lost 7 bases at V and 2 bases at J; junction bases unmatched: 9. Per germline, CDR1 SEHNR and CDR2 FQNEAQ (reference sequence). CDR3 length equals 15 residues. CDR3 coding DNA: TGTGCCAGCACCCCACGGGGACAGGTCAACTATGGCTACACCTTC. It encodes CASTPRGQVNYGYTF.

The chain is built from TRBV11-3 and TRBJ2-7, with 7 nucleotides matching TRBD2. Trimming at V came to 6 bases and at J to 0 bases, leaving 17 bases not matched to a gene. In germline, CDR1 is SGHNT, CDR2 YENEEA. CDR3 size: 18 residues. CDR3 protein: CASSSRASGNPSSYEQYV. The CDR3, as DNA: TGTGCCAGCAGTTCGCGGGCTAGCGGTAATCCTAGCTCCTACGAGCAGTACGTC.

The rearrangement links TRBV6-5 to TRBJ2-5, with no clear D. Germline V gene sequence: CDR1 MNHEY, CDR2 SVGAGI. The CDR3 is made up of 14 amino acids. V was trimmed by 6 bases and J by 3 bases, leaving 14 bases between them. In nucleotides, the CDR3 is TGTGCCAGCAGGAGTGGCGCGGCAGAAGAGACCCAGTACTTC. Its protein is CASRSGAAEETQYF.

V usage is TRBV5-1 and J usage is TRBJ2-3; possible D gene TRBD1, 5 bases. The V end was cut by 0 bases, the J end by 2 bases, with 16 bases between. The V gene's germline CDR1 is SGHRS and CDR2 YFSETQ. The CDR3 is 17 amino acids. CDR3 sequence reads: CASSLGGGHPHTDTQYF. CDR3 nucleotides: TGCGCCAGCAGCTTGGGGGGCGGTCACCCCCACACAGATACGCAGTATTTT.

This clone was seen a single time. The rearrangement joins TRBV5-6 to TRBJ2-7; D possibly corresponds to TRBD1 (6 bases). The V and J ends lost 0 bases and 6 bases respectively, with 13 bases between them. CDR3 size: 14 residues. Germline V lookup: CDR1 SGHDT, CDR2 YYEEEE. This CDR3 reads CASSLGDAGAEQYV. The CDR3, as DNA: TGTGCCAGCAGCTTGGGGGATGCAGGGGCCGAGCAGTACGTC.

The chain has TRBV27 and TRBJ1-2; TRBD1 matches 7 bases. The trim removed 2 bases at V and 6 bases at J, leaving 18 bases unmatched. From germline, CDR1 is MNHEY and CDR2 SMNVEV (reference sequence). The CDR3 totals 18 residues. As DNA, the CDR3 is TGTGCCAGCAGTTTAAGGCCAGGGACAGCCATACCTCGACATGGCTACACCTTC. It specifies CASSLRPGTAIPRHGYTF.

J is TRBJ1-2 and V is TRBV7-8; the D gene is possibly TRBD1 (5 bases). The CDR3 contains 16 residues. Germline V gene lookup returns CDR1 SGHVS and CDR2 FQNEAQ. V was pared by 1 base and J by 1 base, with 13 bases between. CDR3 residues: CASSLGVTQGNYGYTF. The DNA for the CDR3 is TGTGCCAGCAGCTTAGGAGTCACGCAGGGTAACTATGGCTACACCTTC.

The chain employs TRBV15 and TRBJ1-1, with D perhaps TRBD1 (5 bases). Germline V lookup: CDR1 LNHNV, CDR2 YYDKDF (reference sequence). The CDR3 consists of 15 residues. The V end was cut by 0 bases, the J end by 3 bases, with 11 bases between. CDR3 in DNA: TGTGCCACCAGCAGAGAACCAGGGATGGACACTGAAGCTTTCTTT. Protein sequence: CATSREPGMDTEAFF.

This clone was picked up a small number of times. The chain is built from TRBV28 and TRBJ1-4; D is unclear. Germline CDR1 is MDHEN and CDR2 is SYDVKM. With 2 bases removed from V and 0 bases from J, the gap between germline ends came to 10 bases. This CDR3 contains 16 residues. Here the CDR3 reads CASSLGGPSTNEKLFF. CDR3 bases: TGTGCCAGCAGTTTAGGAGGTCCTTCAACTAATGAAAAACTGTTTTTT.

This clone showed up just a few times. The chain has TRBV6-5 and TRBJ1-4; 8 nucleotides align to TRBD1. V was pared by 6 bases and J by 2 bases, with 5 bases of the junction left unmatched. The CDR3 runs to 15 residues. The V gene's germline CDR1 is MNHEY and CDR2 SVGAGI. The CDR3: CASSYDRGTNEKLFF. CDR3 sequence (DNA): TGTGCCAGCAGCTACGACAGGGGCACTAATGAAAAACTGTTTTTT.

This sequence joins TRBV6-2 or TRBV6-3 and TRBJ2-2; 9 bases are shared with TRBD2. The CDR3 length is 17 residues. The V segment lost 4 bases and the J segment 3 bases; nucleotides outside the gene matches: 9. The V gene's germline CDR1 is MNHEY and CDR2 SVGEGT. CDR3: CASSSFGLAGYTGELFF. CDR3 sequence (DNA): TGTGCCAGCAGTTCGTTCGGGCTAGCGGGGTACACCGGGGAGCTGTTTTTT.

The rearrangement joins TRBV27 to TRBJ1-1; 8 bases line up with TRBD1. Germline lookup yields CDR1 MNHEY and CDR2 SMNVEV (reference sequence). With V trimmed by 4 bases and J by 1 base, 8 bases remained unmatched. The CDR3 is 16 amino acids. CDR3: CASSSQSGTGNTEAFF. The CDR3 coding sequence is TGTGCCAGCAGTTCTCAGTCCGGGACAGGGAACACTGAAGCTTTCTTT.

The chain combines TRBV7-2 with TRBJ2-5, with TRBD2 as a possible D gene (6 bases). From germline, CDR1 is SGHTA and CDR2 FQGNSA. This CDR3 has 14 residues. V was shortened by 5 bases and J by 0 bases, with 10 bases between the two germline ends. The CDR3 sequence: CASSHGGDQETQYF. Here the CDR3 DNA reads TGTGCCAGCAGCCACGGAGGGGACCAAGAGACCCAGTACTTC.

This sequence joins TRBV7-8 and TRBJ2-1; D gene uncertain. The length of the CDR3 is 15 residues. V was clipped by 1 base and J by 7 bases, with 14 bases between them. The germline V gene encodes CDR1 SGHVS and CDR2 FQNEAQ. CDR3 in DNA: TGTGCCAGCAGCTTAGTGGCAGATCTTTGGAATGAGCAGTTCTTC. Encoded protein: CASSLVADLWNEQFF.

The V gene is TRBV24-1, the J gene TRBJ2-1, with 10 bases that match TRBD2. CDR1 is KGHDR and CDR2 is SFDVKD in the germline V gene. The CDR3 covers 16 residues. With V trimmed by 9 bases and J by 7 bases, 14 bases remained unmatched. The CDR3, as DNA: TGTGCCACCGAAAAAGACAGCGGGAGGGCCCGTAATGAGCAGTTCTTC. Translated: CATEKDSGRARNEQFF.

CDR3 nucleotides: TGTGCCACCAGCTCCGGGACAGCCTACAATGAGCAGTTCTTC. It translates to CATSSGTAYNEQFF. V gene TRBV15 combines with J gene TRBJ2-1; 7 nucleotides agree with TRBD1. Germline lookup yields CDR1 LNHNV and CDR2 YYDKDF (reference sequence). There are 14 residues in the CDR3. V lost 5 bases and J lost 2; bases outside the gene matches: 3.

This chain connects TRBV4-3 to TRBJ1-1, with D possibly being TRBD1 (6 bases). The germline V and J ends were trimmed by 4 bases and 5 bases, with 20 bases remaining between them. The CDR3 is 16 amino acids. Germline lookup yields CDR1 LGHNA and CDR2 YSLEER. CDR3 sequence reads: CASSPGSTGYFTEAFF. The CDR3 region has the DNA TGCGCCAGCAGCCCTGGGAGTACAGGGTATTTTACTGAAGCTTTCTTT.

This clone was seen just once. The chain uses TRBV6-2 or TRBV6-3 and TRBJ2-3, with D uncertain. Trimming left V 4 bases short and J 6 bases short, with 8 bases between. This CDR3 has 12 amino acids. Germline V gives CDR1 MNHEY, CDR2 SVGEGT. CDR3 sequence reads: CASSWRSDTQYF. Here the CDR3 DNA reads TGTGCCAGCAGTTGGCGTAGCGATACGCAGTATTTT.

The chain has TRBV5-4 and TRBJ2-3; 9 bases line up with TRBD2. CDR3 length equals 16 residues. After removal of 4 bases from V and 5 bases from J, the junction contained 11 bases not matched to a gene. Germline lookup yields CDR1 SGHNT and CDR2 YYREEE (reference sequence). CDR3 bases: TGTGCCAGCAGCCCAAGACGCGGGGGGGCGGGAGATACGCAGTATTTT. Translation: CASSPRRGGAGDTQYF.

The rearrangement uses TRBV30 and TRBJ2-1; TRBD1 agrees at 12 bases. The CDR3 runs 15 residues. Germline V CDR1 and CDR2: GTSNPN, SVGIG (reference sequence). Trimming at V came to 0 bases and at J to 7 bases, leaving 4 bases not matched to a gene. The DNA for the CDR3 is TGTGCCTGGAGTGTACGGGACAGGGGGCAGAATGAGCAGTTCTTC. It is translated as CAWSVRDRGQNEQFF.

The V call is TRBV5-4, the J call TRBJ2-2, with TRBD2 identical over 14 bases. This CDR3 is built from 16 residues. Germline V CDR1 and CDR2: SGHNT, YYREEE (reference sequence). Trimming cost V 6 bases and J 6 bases; bases outside gene matches: 7. DNA for the CDR3: TGTGCCAGCATGGGGACTAGCGGGAGAGGGGCCGGGGAGCTGTTTTTT. The encoded protein is CASMGTSGRGAGELFF.

The chain carries TRBV7-6 and TRBJ2-6; 7 bases are a match to TRBD1. CDR1 is SGHVS and CDR2 is FNYEAQ in the germline V gene. The CDR3 spans 19 residues. Trimming at V came to 2 bases and at J to 4 bases, leaving 14 bases not matched to a gene. The CDR3 DNA follows: TGTGCCAGCAGCTTAAGGGCCCGACAGGGCCCCTCCGGGGCCAACGTCCTGACTTTC. As protein: CASSLRARQGPSGANVLTF.

This rearrangement joins TRBV19 to TRBJ1-1, with a tentative D call TRBD1 (5 bases). Between the trimmed V and J ends, which lost 4 bases and 5 bases, there was a span of 11 bases. Germline V gene sequence: CDR1 LNHDA, CDR2 SQIVND (reference sequence). The CDR3 sequence is 13 residues long. CDR3 sequence: CASSKGVETEAFF. The CDR3 coding sequence is TGTGCCAGTAGTAAAGGGGTGGAAACTGAAGCTTTCTTT. The variable domain in full, completed from reference TRBV19 and TRBJ1-1, reads DGGITQSPKYLFRKEGQNVTLSCEQNLNHDAMYWYRQDPGQGLRLIYYSQIVNDFQKGDIAEGYSVSREKKESFPLTVTSAQKNPTAFYLCASSKGVETEAFFGQGTRLTVV.

The chain is built from TRBV7-3 and TRBJ2-1; D possibly corresponds to TRBD2 (5 bases). The germline V gene encodes CDR1 SGHTA and CDR2 FQGTGA. CDR3 length equals 13 residues. The V gene lost 5 bases and the J gene lost 6 bases, with 11 bases spanning the gap. The CDR3 here is CASSQDWTNEQFF. CDR3 sequence (DNA): TGTGCCAGCAGCCAGGACTGGACCAATGAGCAGTTCTTC.

The chain has TRBV19 and TRBJ2-3; 9 positions match TRBD2. The V gene end was trimmed by 3 bases and the J gene end by 6 bases; junction bases not matched to a gene: 7. Germline CDR1 reads LNHDA; CDR2 reads SQIVND (reference sequence). The CDR3 extends over 15 amino acids. CDR3 protein: CASSITGTSLDTQYF. In DNA, the CDR3 is TGTGCCAGTAGTATCACGGGGACTAGCCTCGATACGCAGTATTTT.

To note about this clone: Relative to the germline gene, one junction end is altered; a read error may explain this. The chain couples TRBV3-1 (or the pseudogene TRBV3-2) to TRBJ2-6; D possibly corresponds to TRBD1 (5 bases). The germline CDR1 and CDR2 sequences are LGHDT and YNNKEL (reference sequence). The CDR3 extends over 15 amino acids. DNA of the CDR3: TGTGTCAGCAGCCTAAGGGGTTCCCGGGCCAACGTCCTGACTTTC. Amino acid sequence: CVSSLRGSRANVLTF.